The clone carrying this T cell receptor beta chain was counted only a few times. The antigen remains unidentified. This sequence may be a read error, since a much larger clone differs from it by one base. TCR beta VDJ and CDR3 profiles were obtained from a genomic DNA template. TCRdb itself ran the reads through MiXCR, one entry per CDR3 protein. Of about 190,000 distinct CDR3 sequences in the sample, roughly half were seen once. The record originates from a study of CD8+CD57+ T cells in acquired aplastic anemia. Study-level information: Healthy donor sequencing depth: 8.5 million to 10.8 million CD4+, under 14 million CD8+ reads.

J lost 9 bases, V lost 0 bases, and 21 bases had no gene match. Germline loops: CDR1 DFQATT, CDR2 SNEGSKA (reference sequence). The CDR3 loop spans 19 amino acids. General study results and limits: Overlapping CD8+ CDR3 repertoires of patients and controls contained about 27 shared sequences.

This chain links TRBV20-1 with TRBJ2-5; 11 nucleotides align to TRBD2. Sample: sorted CD4+, CD8+, or CD8+CD57+ T cells (not recorded which) from PBMCs. This receptor was identified in a human donor in good health, serving as a control. The CDR3 nucleotides read TGCAGTGCTAGAGATTCGTTAGCGGGGGGGCTGGTAGTAGGGGTGGCCCAGTACTTC. Amino acid sequence: CSARDSLAGGLVVGVAQYF.